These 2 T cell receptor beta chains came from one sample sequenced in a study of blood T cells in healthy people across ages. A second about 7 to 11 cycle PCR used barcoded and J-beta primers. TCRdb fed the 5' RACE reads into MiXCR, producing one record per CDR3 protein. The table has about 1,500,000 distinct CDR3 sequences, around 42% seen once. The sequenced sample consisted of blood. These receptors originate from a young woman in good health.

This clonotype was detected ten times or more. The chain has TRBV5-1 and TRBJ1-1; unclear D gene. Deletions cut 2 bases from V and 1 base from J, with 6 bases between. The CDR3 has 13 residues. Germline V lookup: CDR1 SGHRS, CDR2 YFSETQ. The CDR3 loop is CASSLAPNTEAFF. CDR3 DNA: TGCGCCAGCAGCTTAGCACCGAACACTGAAGCTTTCTTT.

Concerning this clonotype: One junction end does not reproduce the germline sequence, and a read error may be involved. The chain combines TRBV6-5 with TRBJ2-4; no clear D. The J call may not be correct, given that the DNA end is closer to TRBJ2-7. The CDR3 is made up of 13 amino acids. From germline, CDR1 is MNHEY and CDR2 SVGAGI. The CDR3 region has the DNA TGTGTCAGCAGTGCGCCCGAGTCCTACGAGCAGTACTTC. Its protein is CVSSAPESYEQYF.